This note documents a single TCR beta chain sequence. As yet, its antigen is unknown. This specimen comes from a study of cytomegalovirus exposure and HLA in healthy donors. General study results and limits: An analysis done earlier found most TCR beta V segments productive about 87% or about 30% of the time. A missense variant in DCLRE1C was later tied to TCR beta V- and J-gene trimming.

Germline lookup yields CDR1 GTSNPN and CDR2 SVGIG (reference sequence). The CDR3 length is 14 residues. V gave up 2 bases and J gave up 7 bases; unmatched junction bases: 6. The primer mix had 60 Vbeta and 13 Jbeta primers. Assay: immunoSEQ multiplex PCR; the TCRdb copy retains only in-frame clones and omits some. The table has around 130,000 clones, around four fifths seen once. This receptor was identified in a woman aged 40 to 55 in good health and CMV-seropositive. Specimen: PBMCs. The rearrangement joins TRBV30 to TRBJ2-7; 12 bases map to TRBD1. CDR3 sequence (DNA): TGTGCCTGGAGTAGGGACAGGGGGCTGGGTGAGCAGTACTTC. Residues: CAWSRDRGLGEQYF. The whole variable domain, remainder taken from reference TRBV30 and TRBJ2-7, is SQTIHQWPATLVQPVGSPLSLECTVEGTSNPNLYWYRQAAGRGLQLLFYSVGIGQISSEVPQNLSASRPQDRQFILSSKKLLLSDSGFYLCAWSRDRGLGEQYFGPGTRLTVT.